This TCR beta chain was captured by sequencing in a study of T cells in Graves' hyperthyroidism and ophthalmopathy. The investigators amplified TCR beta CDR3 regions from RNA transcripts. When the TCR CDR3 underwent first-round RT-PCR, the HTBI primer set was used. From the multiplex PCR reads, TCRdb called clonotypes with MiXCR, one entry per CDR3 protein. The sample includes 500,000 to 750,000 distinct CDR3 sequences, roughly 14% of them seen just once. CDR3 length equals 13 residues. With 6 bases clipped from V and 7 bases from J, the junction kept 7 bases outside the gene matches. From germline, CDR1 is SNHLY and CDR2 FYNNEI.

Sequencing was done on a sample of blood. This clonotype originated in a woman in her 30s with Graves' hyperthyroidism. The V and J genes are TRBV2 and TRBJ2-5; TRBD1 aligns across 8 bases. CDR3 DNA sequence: TGTGCCAGCAGGGGACAGGATAAGTGGACCCAGTACTTC. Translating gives CASRGQDKWTQYF.